This T cell receptor beta chain is from a study of control samples from healthy donors and cancer patients. The protocol was immunoSEQ multiplex PCR, while the TCRdb copy is restricted to in-frame clones and leaves out a portion. The sample lists roughly 100,000 clones, 83% occurring once. This sequence originates from a woman between 45 and 60 years old in good health. Sequencing input: blood.

CDR3 DNA sequence: TGTGCCAGCAGTTACCCGATTAGGGGATCACCCCTCCACTTT. Translated: CASSYPIRGSPLHF. The gene calls are TRBV6-2 or TRBV6-3 and TRBJ1-6; TRBD1 might be the D (5 bases). V lost 2 bases to trimming and J lost 10 bases, with 12 bases between them. In germline, CDR1 is MNHEY, CDR2 SVGEGT. The CDR3 is 14 residues long.